This is a list of T cell receptor beta chains from one sample in a study of PD-1 blockade in mismatch repair-deficient tumors. Profiling relied on immunoSEQ multiplex PCR, and the TCRdb table lists in-frame clones only, not all of them. The sample includes around 110,000 clones, about 80% seen only once; the top ten take roughly 4.5%. The source material was peripheral blood, sampled 60 weeks after starting pembrolizumab. These receptors were taken from an adult with mismatch repair-deficient cancer. Each CDR3 is given with its conserved first and last residue. Each record gives: V gene, CDR3 protein.

>TRBV18
CASSSQGNTEAFF
>TRBV19
CASSATGGNQPQHF
>TRBV7-2
CASSLGRAENEQFF
>TRBV9
CASSVGANTGELFF
>TRBV13
CASSLGDPTAYTGELFF
>TRBV7-2
CASSLVVRANTEAFF
>TRBV2
CASTRAPTDTQYF
>TRBV10-3
CAISDNRLAAYNEQFF
>TRBV5-6
CASSWPSGGEQYF
>TRBV6-5
CASSLAGENTEAFF
>TRBV10-3
CAISETRTGVGNEQFF
>TRBV9
CASSVGQSSYEQYF
>TRBV4-3
CASSQGMELNEQYF
>TRBV30
CACYWREGADTQYF
>TRBV19
CASSIRGDSYEQYF
>TRBV7-2
CASSLWGTGEVYGYTF
>TRBV9
CASSYLAGGPQGANVLTF
>TRBV6-5
CASSYDPGYNEQFF
>TRBV5-6
CASSLVSVGTEAFF
>TRBV5-5
CASIPSRGAGGKGEAFF
>TRBV6-5
CASTEGTEAFF
>TRBV6-5
CASSYAGGPNYGYTF
>TRBV7-6
CASSPTGNMAGELFF
>TRBV5-4
CASSLGQGSGMNTEAFF
>TRBV29-1
CSVEVSYGGEKLFF
>TRBV5-1
CASSLRTSGSADTQYF
>TRBV2
CASSALREGIQYF
>TRBV27
CASSRRGGTDTQYF
>TRBV7-9
CASSLRNRGPYNEQFF
>TRBV2
CASRLSMNTEAFF
>TRBV21-1
CASSLIGQGGSADTQYF
>TRBV7-2
CASSSRLAGAYEQYF
>TRBV5-5
CASSNGQTYEQYF
>TRBV27
CASSLSRGARNTEAFF
>TRBV7-3
CASSPTGLNTGELFF
>TRBV30
CAWSIGSDTDTQYF
>TRBV11-2
CASSPGVNNEQFF
>TRBV6-4
CASSRGDSSSSGANVLTF
>TRBV30
CAWSSKGVPGELFF
>TRBV25-1
CASKLAGGETQYF